This T cell receptor (beta chain) was obtained from a study of memory CD4+ T cells and cytomegalovirus serostatus. Points from the study as a whole: CD4+ memory repertoires contained about two fifths of the roughly 150 reported CMV TCRbeta sequences.

The sort gate was single viable CD3+CD4+CD8-CD45RO+ cells for memory CD4+ T cells. This clone was counted only a few times. Its antigen is undetermined. Method: immunoSEQ multiplex PCR; TCRdb's copy keeps in-frame clones and lacks some. The sample records about 56,000 clones, over 70% being singletons. V lost 0 bases, J lost 6 bases, and 4 bases stayed unmatched. This CDR3 has 14 residues. CDR1 and CDR2 (germline): MGHRA, YSYEKL. The sequencing input was memory CD4+ T cells from blood. The clonotype originates from an adult in good health and CMV-seropositive. The V and J genes are TRBV4-1 and TRBJ1-2; TRBD1 matches 7 bases. The CDR3: CASSQEVQGNGYTF. The DNA of the CDR3 is TGCGCCAGCAGCCAAGAAGTACAGGGGAATGGCTACACCTTC.